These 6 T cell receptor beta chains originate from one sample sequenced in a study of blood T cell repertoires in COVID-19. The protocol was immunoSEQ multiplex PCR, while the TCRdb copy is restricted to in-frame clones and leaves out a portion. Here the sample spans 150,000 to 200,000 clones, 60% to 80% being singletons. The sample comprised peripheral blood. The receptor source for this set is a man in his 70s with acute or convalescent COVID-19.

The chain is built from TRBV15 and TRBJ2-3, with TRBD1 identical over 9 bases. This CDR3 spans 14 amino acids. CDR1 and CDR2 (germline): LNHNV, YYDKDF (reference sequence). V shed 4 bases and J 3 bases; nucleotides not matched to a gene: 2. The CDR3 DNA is TGTGCCACCAGCAAGGGGACAGGGACAGATACGCAGTATTTT. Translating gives CATSKGTGTDTQYF.

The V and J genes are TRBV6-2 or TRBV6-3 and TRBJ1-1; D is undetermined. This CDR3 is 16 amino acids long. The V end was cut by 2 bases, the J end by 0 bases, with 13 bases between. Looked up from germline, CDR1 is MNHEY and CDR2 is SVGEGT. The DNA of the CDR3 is TGTGCCAGCAGTTACGGCTTTGCCAGTATGAACACTGAAGCTTTCTTT. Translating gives CASSYGFASMNTEAFF.

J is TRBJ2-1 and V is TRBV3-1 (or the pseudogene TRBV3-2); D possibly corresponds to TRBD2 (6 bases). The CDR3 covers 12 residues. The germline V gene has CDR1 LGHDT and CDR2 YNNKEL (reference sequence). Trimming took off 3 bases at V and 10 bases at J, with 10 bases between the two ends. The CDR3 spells CASSQAGGEQFF. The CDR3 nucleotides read TGTGCCAGCAGCCAGGCTGGGGGGGAGCAGTTCTTC.

The CDR3 nucleotides read TGTGCCATCAGTGAGATCAAGGGGACCGGGGAGCTGTTTTTT. This codes for CAISEIKGTGELFF. V and J are TRBV10-3 and TRBJ2-2; D is possibly TRBD1 (5 bases). V was pared by 2 bases and J by 5 bases, with 9 bases between. This CDR3 has 14 residues. Germline V gives CDR1 ENHRY, CDR2 SYGVKD.

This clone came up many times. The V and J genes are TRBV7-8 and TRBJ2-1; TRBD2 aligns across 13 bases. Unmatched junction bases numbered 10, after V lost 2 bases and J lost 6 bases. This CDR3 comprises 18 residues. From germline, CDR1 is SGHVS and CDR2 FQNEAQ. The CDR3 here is CASSLRKVGTSGANEQFF. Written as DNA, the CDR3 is TGTGCCAGCAGCTTACGGAAGGTAGGGACTAGCGGGGCCAATGAGCAGTTCTTC. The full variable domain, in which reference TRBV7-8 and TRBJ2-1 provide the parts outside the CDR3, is GAGVSQSPRYKVAKRGQDVALRCDPISGHVSLFWYQQALGQGPEFLTYFQNEAQLDKSGLPSDRFFAERPEGSVSTLKIQRTQQEDSAVYLCASSLRKVGTSGANEQFFGPGTRLTVL.

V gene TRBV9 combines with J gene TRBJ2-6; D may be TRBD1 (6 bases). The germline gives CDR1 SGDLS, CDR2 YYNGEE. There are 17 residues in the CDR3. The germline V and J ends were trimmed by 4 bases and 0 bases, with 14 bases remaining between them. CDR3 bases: TGTGCCAGCAGCCCCCGGGGACACCGCTCTGGGGCCAACGTCCTGACTTTC. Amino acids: CASSPRGHRSGANVLTF.